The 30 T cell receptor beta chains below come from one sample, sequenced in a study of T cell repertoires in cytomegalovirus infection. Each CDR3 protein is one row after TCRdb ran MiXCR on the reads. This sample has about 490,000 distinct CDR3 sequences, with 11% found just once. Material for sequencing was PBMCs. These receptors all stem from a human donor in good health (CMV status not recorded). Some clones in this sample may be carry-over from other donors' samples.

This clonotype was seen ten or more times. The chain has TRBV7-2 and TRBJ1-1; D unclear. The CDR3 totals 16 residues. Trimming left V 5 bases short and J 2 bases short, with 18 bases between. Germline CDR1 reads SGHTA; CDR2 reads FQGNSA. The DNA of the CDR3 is TGTGCCAGCAGCGTCAGGAGGCCTCCTCCTAACACTGAAGCTTTCTTT. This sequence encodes CASSVRRPPPNTEAFF.

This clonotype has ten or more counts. The CDR3 protein is CSAPVANTEAFF. The CDR3 DNA follows: TGCAGCGCCCCAGTGGCGAACACTGAAGCTTTCTTT. The V gene is TRBV29-1, the J gene TRBJ1-1; D remains unclear. The germline gives CDR1 SQVTM, CDR2 ANQGSEA. The germline V and J ends were trimmed by 7 bases and 1 base, with 10 bases remaining between them. The CDR3 length is 12 residues.

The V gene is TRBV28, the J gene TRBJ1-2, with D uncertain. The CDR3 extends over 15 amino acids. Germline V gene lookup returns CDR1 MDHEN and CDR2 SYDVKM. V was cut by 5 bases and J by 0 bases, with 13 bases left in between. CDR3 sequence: CASSRPDGANYGYTF. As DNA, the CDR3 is TGTGCCAGCAGTCGACCGGACGGTGCTAACTATGGCTACACCTTC.

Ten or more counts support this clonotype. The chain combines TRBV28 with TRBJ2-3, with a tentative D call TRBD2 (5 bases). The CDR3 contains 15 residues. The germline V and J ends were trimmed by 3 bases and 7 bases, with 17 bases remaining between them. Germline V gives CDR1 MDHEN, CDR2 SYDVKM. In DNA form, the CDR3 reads TGTGCCAGCAGTTTTGGCGCGCGGGCCATACATACGCAGTATTTT. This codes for CASSFGARAIHTQYF.

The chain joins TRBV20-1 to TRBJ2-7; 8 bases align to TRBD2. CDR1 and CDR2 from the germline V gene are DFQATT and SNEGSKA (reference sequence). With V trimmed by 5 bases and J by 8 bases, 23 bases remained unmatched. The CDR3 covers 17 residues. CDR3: CSAPHTSTDWREAKQYF. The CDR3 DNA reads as TGCAGTGCTCCCCATACCAGCACGGACTGGCGGGAGGCCAAGCAGTACTTC.

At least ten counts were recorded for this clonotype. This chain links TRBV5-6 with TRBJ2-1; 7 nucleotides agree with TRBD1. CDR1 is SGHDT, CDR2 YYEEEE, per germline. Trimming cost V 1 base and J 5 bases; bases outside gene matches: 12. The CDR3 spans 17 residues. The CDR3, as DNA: TGTGCCAGCAGCTTGATTGTCTTGCGGACAGGTAACAATGAGCAGTTCTTC. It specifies CASSLIVLRTGNNEQFF.

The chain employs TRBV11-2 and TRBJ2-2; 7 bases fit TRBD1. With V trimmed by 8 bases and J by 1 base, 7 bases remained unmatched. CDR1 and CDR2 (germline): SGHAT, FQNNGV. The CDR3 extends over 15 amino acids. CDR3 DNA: TGTGCCAGCTACCAAGGACAGGAGAACACCGGGGAGCTGTTTTTT. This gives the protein CASYQGQENTGELFF.

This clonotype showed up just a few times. The CDR3, as DNA: TGTGCCAGCAGCCTTTCGAGCAGACCCTACGAGCAGTACTTC. Protein product: CASSLSSRPYEQYF. The chain is built from TRBV7-8 and TRBJ2-7; D not certain. The CDR3 extends over 14 amino acids. V lost 5 bases, J lost 2 bases, and 13 bases lay in between. Germline values: CDR1 SGHVS, CDR2 FQNEAQ. The complete variable domain, with remaining parts taken from reference TRBV7-8 and TRBJ2-7, reads GAGVSQSPRYKVAKRGQDVALRCDPISGHVSLFWYQQALGQGPEFLTYFQNEAQLDKSGLPSDRFFAERPEGSVSTLKIQRTQQEDSAVYLCASSLSSRPYEQYFGPGTRLTVT.

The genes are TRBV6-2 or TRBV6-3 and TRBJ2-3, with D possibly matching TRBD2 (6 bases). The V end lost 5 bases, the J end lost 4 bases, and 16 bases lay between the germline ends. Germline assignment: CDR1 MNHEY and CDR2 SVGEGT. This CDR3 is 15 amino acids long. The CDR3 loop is CASSRLGLGADTQYF. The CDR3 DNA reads TGTGCCAGCAGTCGACTAGGTTTGGGTGCAGATACGCAGTATTTT.

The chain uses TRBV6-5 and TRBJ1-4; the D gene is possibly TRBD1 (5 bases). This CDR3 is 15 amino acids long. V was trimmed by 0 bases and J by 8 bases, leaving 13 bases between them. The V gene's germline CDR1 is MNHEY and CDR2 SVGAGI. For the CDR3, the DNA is TGTGCCAGCAGTTACTCCGTCGGGGGAAGGGAAAAACTGTTTTTT. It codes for CASSYSVGGREKLFF.

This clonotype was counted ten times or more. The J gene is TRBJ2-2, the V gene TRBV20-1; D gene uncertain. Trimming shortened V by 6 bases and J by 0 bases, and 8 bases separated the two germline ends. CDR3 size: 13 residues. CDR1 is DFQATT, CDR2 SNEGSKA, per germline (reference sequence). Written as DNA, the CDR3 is TGCAGTGCGAATGATGCGAACACCGGGGAGCTGTTTTTT. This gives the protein CSANDANTGELFF.

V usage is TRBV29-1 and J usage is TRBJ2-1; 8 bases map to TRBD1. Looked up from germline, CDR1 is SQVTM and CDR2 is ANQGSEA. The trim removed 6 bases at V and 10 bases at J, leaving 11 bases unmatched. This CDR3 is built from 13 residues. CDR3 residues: CSVADREDPEQFF. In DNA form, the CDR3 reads TGCAGCGTCGCGGACAGGGAAGACCCCGAGCAGTTCTTC.

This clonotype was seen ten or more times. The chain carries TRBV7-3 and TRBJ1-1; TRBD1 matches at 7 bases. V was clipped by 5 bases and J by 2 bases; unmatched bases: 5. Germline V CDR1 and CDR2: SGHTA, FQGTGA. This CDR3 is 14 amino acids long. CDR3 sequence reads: CASSPGGHNTEAFF. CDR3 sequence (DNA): TGTGCCAGCAGCCCAGGGGGACATAACACTGAAGCTTTCTTT.

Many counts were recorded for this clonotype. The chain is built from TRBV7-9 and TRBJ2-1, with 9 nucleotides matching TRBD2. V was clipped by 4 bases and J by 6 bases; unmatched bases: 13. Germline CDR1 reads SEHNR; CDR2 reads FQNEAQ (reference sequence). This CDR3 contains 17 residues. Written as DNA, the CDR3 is TGTGCCAGCAGCTCTTCGTCTTGGCGGGAGGGCCTCAATGAGCAGTTCTTC. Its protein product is CASSSSSWREGLNEQFF.

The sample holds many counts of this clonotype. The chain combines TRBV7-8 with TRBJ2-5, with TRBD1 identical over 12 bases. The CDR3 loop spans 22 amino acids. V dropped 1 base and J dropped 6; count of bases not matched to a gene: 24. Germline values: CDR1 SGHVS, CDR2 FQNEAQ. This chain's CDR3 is CASSLDYKGTRDRGRFVKTQYF. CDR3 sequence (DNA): TGTGCCAGCAGCTTAGATTATAAAGGGACCCGGGACAGGGGGCGCTTCGTCAAGACCCAGTACTTC.

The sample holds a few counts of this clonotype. The CDR3 DNA reads TGTGCCAGCAGGTCCGGGTCTCGAACCTACGAGCAGTACTTC. Amino acids: CASRSGSRTYEQYF. The J gene is TRBJ2-7, the V gene TRBV12-3 or TRBV12-4; D is uncertain. This CDR3 is built from 14 residues. V dropped 6 bases and J dropped 2 bases, with 14 bases sitting between them.

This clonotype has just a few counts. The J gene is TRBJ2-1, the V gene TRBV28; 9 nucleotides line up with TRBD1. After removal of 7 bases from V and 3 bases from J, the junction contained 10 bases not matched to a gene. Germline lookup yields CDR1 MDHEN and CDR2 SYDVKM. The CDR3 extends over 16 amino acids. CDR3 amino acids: CASTPRDRESYNEQFF. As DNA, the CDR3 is TGTGCCAGCACCCCACGGGACAGGGAAAGCTACAATGAGCAGTTCTTC.

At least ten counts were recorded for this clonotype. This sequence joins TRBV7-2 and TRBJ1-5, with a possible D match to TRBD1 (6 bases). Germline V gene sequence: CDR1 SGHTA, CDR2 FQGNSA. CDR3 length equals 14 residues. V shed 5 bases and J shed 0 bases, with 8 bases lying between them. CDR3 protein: CASSRQVSNQPQHF. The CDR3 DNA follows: TGTGCCAGCAGCCGACAGGTTAGCAATCAGCCCCAGCATTTT.

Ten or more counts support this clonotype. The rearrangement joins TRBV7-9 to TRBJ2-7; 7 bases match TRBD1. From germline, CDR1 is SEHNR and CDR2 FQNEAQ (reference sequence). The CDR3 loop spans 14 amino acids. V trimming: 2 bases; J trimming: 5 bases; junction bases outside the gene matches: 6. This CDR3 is CASSLSTGNNEQYF. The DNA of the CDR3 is TGTGCCAGCAGCTTATCGACAGGGAATAACGAGCAGTACTTC.

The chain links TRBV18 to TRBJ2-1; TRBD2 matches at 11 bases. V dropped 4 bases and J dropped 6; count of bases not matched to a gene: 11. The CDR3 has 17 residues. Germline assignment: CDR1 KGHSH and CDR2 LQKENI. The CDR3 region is CASSLSLAGVTLNEQFF. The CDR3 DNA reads TGTGCCAGCTCACTATCACTAGCGGGAGTAACTCTCAATGAGCAGTTCTTC.

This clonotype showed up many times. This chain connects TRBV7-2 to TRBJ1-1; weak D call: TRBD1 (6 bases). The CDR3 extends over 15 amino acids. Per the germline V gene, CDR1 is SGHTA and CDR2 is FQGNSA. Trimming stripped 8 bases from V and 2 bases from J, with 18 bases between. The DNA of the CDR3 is TGTGCCAGCCGAGAGGGGGGCGCGATTAACACTGAAGCTTTCTTT. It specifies CASREGGAINTEAFF.

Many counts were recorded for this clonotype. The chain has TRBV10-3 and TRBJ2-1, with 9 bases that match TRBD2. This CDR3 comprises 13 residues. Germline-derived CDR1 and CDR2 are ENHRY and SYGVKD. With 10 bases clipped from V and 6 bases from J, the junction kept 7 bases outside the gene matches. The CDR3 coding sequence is TGTGCCACCCTAGCGGGATCAGGCAATGAGCAGTTCTTC. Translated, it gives CATLAGSGNEQFF.

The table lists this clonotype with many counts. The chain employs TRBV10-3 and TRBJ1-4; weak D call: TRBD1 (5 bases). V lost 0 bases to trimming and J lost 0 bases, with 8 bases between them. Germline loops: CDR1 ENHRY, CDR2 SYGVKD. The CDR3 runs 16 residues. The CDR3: CAISESGGATNEKLFF. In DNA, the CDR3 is TGTGCCATCAGTGAGTCCGGGGGTGCAACTAATGAAAAACTGTTTTTT.

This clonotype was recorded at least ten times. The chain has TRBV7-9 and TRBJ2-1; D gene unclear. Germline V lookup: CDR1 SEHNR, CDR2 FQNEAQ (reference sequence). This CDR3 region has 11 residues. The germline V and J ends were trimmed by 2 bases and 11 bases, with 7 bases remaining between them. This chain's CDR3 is CASSLSLQQFF. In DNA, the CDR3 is TGTGCCAGCAGCTTATCACTACAGCAGTTCTTC.

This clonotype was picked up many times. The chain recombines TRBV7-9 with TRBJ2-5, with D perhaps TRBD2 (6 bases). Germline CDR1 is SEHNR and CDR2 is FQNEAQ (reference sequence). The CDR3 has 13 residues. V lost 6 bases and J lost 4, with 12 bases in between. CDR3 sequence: CASRRGAGETQYF. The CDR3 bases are TGTGCCAGCAGAAGAGGAGCGGGAGAGACCCAGTACTTC.

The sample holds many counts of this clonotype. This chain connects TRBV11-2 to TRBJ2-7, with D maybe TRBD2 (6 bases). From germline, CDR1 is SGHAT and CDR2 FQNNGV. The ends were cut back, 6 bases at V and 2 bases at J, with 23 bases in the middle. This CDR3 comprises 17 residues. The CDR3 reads CASRAVKEGRETYEQYF. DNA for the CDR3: TGTGCCAGCAGAGCCGTGAAGGAGGGACGTGAGACCTACGAGCAGTACTTC.

The CDR3, as DNA: TGTGCCAGTAGTATAGACAGGGAGGACACAGATACGCAGTATTTT. Encoded protein: CASSIDREDTDTQYF. This rearrangement joins TRBV19 to TRBJ2-3, with D possibly TRBD2 on 6 matching bases. Germline V gene sequence: CDR1 LNHDA, CDR2 SQIVND (reference sequence). The V end was cut by 0 bases, the J end by 2 bases, with 9 bases between. The length of the CDR3 is 15 residues.

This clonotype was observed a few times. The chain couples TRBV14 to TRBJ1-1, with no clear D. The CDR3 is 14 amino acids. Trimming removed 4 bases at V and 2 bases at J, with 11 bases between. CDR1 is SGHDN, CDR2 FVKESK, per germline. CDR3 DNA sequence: TGTGCCAGCAGCCTTCTTCCGGAAAACACTGAAGCTTTCTTT. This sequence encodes CASSLLPENTEAFF.

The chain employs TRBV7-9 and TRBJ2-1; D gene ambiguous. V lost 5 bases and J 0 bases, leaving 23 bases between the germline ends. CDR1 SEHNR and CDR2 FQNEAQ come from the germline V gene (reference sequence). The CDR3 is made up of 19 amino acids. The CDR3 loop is CASSPRISRAVSSYNEQFF. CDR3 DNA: TGTGCCAGCAGCCCCCGAATCAGCCGTGCCGTAAGCTCCTACAATGAGCAGTTCTTC.

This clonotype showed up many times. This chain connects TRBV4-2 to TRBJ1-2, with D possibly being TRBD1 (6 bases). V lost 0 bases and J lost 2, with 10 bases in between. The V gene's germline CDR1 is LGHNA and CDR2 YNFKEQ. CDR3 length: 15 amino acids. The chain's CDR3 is CASSQDKGQNYGYTF. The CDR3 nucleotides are TGTGCCAGCAGCCAAGATAAAGGACAGAACTATGGCTACACCTTC.